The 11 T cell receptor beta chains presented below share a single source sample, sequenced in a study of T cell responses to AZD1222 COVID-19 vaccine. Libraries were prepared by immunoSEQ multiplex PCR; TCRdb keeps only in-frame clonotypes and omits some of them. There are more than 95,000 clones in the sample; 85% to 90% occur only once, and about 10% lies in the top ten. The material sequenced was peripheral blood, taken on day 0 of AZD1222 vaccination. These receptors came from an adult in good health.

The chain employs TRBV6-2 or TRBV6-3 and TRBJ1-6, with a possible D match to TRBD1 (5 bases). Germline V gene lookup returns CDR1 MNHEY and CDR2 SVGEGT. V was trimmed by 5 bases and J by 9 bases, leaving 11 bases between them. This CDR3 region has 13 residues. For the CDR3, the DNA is TGTGCCAGCAGTCTGACAGAGAGTTCACCCCTCCACTTT. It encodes CASSLTESSPLHF.

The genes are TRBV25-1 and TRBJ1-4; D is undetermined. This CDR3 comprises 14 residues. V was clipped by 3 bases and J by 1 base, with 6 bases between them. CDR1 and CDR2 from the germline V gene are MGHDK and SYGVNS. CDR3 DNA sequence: TGTGCCAGCAGTGATTGGGAAACTAATGAAAAACTGTTTTTT. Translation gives CASSDWETNEKLFF.

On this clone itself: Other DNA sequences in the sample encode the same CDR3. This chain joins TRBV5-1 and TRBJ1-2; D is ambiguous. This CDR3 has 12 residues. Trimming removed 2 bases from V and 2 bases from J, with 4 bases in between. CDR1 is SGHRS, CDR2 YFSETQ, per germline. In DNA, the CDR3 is TGCGCCAGCAGCTTAGAGAACTATGGCTACACCTTC. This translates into CASSLENYGYTF.

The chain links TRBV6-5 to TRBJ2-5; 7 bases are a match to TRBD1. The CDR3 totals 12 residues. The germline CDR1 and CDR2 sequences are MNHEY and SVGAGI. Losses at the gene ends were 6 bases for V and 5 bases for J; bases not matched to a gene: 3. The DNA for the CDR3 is TGTGCCAGCAGAGGGGGCATCGAGACCCAGTACTTC. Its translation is CASRGGIETQYF.

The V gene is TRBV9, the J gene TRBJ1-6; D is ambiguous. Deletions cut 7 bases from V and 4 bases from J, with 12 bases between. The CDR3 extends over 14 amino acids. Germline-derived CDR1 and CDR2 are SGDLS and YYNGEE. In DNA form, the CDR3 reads TGTGCCAGCGGCGCGCCACAATATAATTCACCCCTCCACTTT. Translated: CASGAPQYNSPLHF.

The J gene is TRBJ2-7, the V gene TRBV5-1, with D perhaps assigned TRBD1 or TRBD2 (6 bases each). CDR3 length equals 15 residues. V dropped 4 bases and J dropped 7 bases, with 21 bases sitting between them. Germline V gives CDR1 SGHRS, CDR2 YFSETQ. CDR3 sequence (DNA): TGCGCCAGCAGCACAGAGGGGGGCATTCAAGGGGAGCAGTACTTC. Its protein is CASSTEGGIQGEQYF.

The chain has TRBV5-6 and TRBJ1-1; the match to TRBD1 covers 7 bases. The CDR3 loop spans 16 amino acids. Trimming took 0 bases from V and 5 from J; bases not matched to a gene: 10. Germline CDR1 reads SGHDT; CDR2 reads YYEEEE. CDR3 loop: CASSLGSGGGRTEAFF. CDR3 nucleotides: TGTGCCAGCAGCTTGGGGTCTGGAGGGGGCAGGACTGAAGCTTTCTTT.

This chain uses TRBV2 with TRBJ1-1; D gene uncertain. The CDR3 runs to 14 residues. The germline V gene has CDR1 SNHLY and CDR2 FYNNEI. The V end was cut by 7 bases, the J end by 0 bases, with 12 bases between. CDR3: CASTGQVLNTEAFF. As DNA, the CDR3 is TGTGCCAGCACCGGCCAGGTTCTGAACACTGAAGCTTTCTTT.

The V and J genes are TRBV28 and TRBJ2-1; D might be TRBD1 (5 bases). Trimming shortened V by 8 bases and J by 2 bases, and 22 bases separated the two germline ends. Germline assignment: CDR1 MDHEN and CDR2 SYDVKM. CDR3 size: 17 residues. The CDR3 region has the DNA TGTGCCAGCTCAGGGCTCCTTGGGGTTCAGACCTACAATGAGCAGTTCTTC. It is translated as CASSGLLGVQTYNEQFF.

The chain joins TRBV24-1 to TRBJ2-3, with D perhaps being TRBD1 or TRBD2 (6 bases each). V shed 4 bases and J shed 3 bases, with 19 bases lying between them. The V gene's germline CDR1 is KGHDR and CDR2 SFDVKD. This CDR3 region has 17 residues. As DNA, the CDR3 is TGTGCCACCAGTGACCCCTCGGAGGGGGGCTGGACAGATACGCAGTATTTT. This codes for CATSDPSEGGWTDTQYF.

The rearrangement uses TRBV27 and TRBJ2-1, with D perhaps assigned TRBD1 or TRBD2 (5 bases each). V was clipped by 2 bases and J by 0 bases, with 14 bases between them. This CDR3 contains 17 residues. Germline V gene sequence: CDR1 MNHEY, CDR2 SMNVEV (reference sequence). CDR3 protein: CASSLGAGRDSYNEQFF. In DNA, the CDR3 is TGTGCCAGCAGTTTAGGGGCTGGACGGGACTCCTACAATGAGCAGTTCTTC.